This passage covers 29 T cell receptor beta chains from one sample sequenced in a study of blood T cell repertoires in COVID-19. Method: immunoSEQ multiplex PCR; TCRdb's copy keeps in-frame clones and lacks some. The sample comprises a few hundred thousand clones, 90% of which are singletons, and under 3% rests with the top ten. Sequencing input: peripheral blood. All receptors come from a woman aged 25 to 39 with COVID-19, enrolled during active disease.

The chain combines TRBV12-3 or TRBV12-4 with TRBJ1-6; no clear D gene. The ends were cut back, 2 bases at V and 6 bases at J, with 2 bases in the middle. This CDR3 region has 12 residues. The CDR3 sequence is CASSLLNSPLHF. In DNA form, the CDR3 reads TGTGCCAGCAGTTTACTTAATTCACCCCTCCACTTT.

The chain carries TRBV6-5 and TRBJ1-1; tentative D call: TRBD1 (6 bases). The ends were cut back, 8 bases at V and 0 bases at J, with 16 bases in the middle. The germline gives CDR1 MNHEY, CDR2 SVGAGI. The CDR3 extends over 15 amino acids. The CDR3 here is CASSPVGTMNTEAFF. The CDR3 bases are TGTGCCAGCTCCCCTGTCGGGACAATGAACACTGAAGCTTTCTTT.

The gene calls are TRBV6-2 or TRBV6-3 and TRBJ2-3, with 7 nucleotides matching TRBD1. With 6 bases clipped from V and 9 bases from J, the junction kept 6 bases outside the gene matches. The germline V gene has CDR1 MNHEY and CDR2 SVGEGT. This CDR3 contains 12 residues. CDR3 loop: CASSQDRVTQYF. Here the CDR3 DNA reads TGTGCCAGCAGCCAAGACAGGGTAACGCAGTATTTT.

The V and J genes are TRBV6-6 and TRBJ1-5; D is unclear. With 2 bases removed from V and 1 base from J, the gap between germline ends came to 12 bases. The germline CDR1 and CDR2 sequences are MNHNY and SVGAGI (reference sequence). CDR3 length equals 16 residues. For the CDR3, the DNA is TGTGCCAGCAGTTACGGGGAGGCTCGGAGCAATCAGCCCCAGCATTTT. It encodes CASSYGEARSNQPQHF.

The CDR3 DNA reads TGTGCCAGCAGTTTCGGGGCAGATACGCAGTATTTT. It is translated as CASSFGADTQYF. The chain combines TRBV27 with TRBJ2-3; a weak D match, TRBD2 (5 bases). The CDR3 is 12 amino acids. Trimming took off 3 bases at V and 4 bases at J, with 5 bases between the two ends. In germline, CDR1 is MNHEY, CDR2 SMNVEV (reference sequence).

Turning to this clone: Within the sample, other DNA sequences also encode this same CDR3. The chain combines TRBV12-3 or TRBV12-4 with TRBJ2-2; 7 bases match TRBD1. The ends lost 6 bases at V and 7 bases at J; junction bases unmatched: 5. This CDR3 has 13 residues. The CDR3: CASSRQGRGELFF. The CDR3 nucleotides read TGTGCCAGCAGCCGACAGGGTCGCGGGGAGCTGTTTTTT.

The rearrangement links TRBV4-1 to TRBJ2-7; D uncertain. The V end was cut by 0 bases, the J end by 2 bases, with 11 bases between. The CDR3 has 15 amino acids. The germline gives CDR1 MGHRA, CDR2 YSYEKL. CDR3 amino acids: CASSQDPGGAYEQYF. Here the CDR3 DNA reads TGCGCCAGCAGCCAAGATCCTGGTGGAGCCTACGAGCAGTACTTC.

The rearrangement joins TRBV28 to TRBJ2-7; weak D call: TRBD2 (5 bases). The length of the CDR3 is 15 residues. V gave up 2 bases and J gave up 2 bases, with 13 bases separating them. Per germline, CDR1 MDHEN and CDR2 SYDVKM. Written as DNA, the CDR3 is TGTGCCAGCAGTTTACCAGGACTGATCACCTACGAGCAGTACTTC. It is translated as CASSLPGLITYEQYF.

V is TRBV5-4 and J is TRBJ2-1; 7 bases are shared with TRBD2. This CDR3 region has 15 residues. Germline V lookup: CDR1 SGHNT, CDR2 YYREEE (reference sequence). V lost 1 base, J lost 8 bases, and 9 bases stayed unmatched. This CDR3 is CASSLPAGVVDEQFF. The CDR3, as DNA: TGTGCCAGCAGCTTGCCGGCGGGAGTGGTAGATGAGCAGTTCTTC.

This clone showed up just once. V gene TRBV2 combines with J gene TRBJ1-5; 10 positions agree with TRBD1. Germline loops: CDR1 SNHLY, CDR2 FYNNEI. CDR3 length equals 14 residues. The V segment lost 5 bases and the J segment 7 bases; nucleotides outside the gene matches: 5. CDR3 sequence reads: CASSSRQGAQPQHF. As DNA, the CDR3 is TGTGCCAGCAGTTCCCGACAGGGGGCACAGCCCCAGCATTTT.

This sequence joins TRBV30 and TRBJ1-5; 8 bases are shared with TRBD1. Germline V gives CDR1 GTSNPN, CDR2 SVGIG (reference sequence). The length of the CDR3 is 14 residues. The V segment lost 3 bases and the J segment 5 bases; nucleotides outside the gene matches: 6. CDR3 DNA sequence: TGTGCCTGGAGCCCCGACAGGGGACATCAGCCCCAGCATTTT. Amino acid sequence: CAWSPDRGHQPQHF.

The J gene is TRBJ2-5, the V gene TRBV19; 8 bases are a match to TRBD1. The J segment lost 5 bases and the V segment lost 4 bases, leaving 3 bases of the junction unmatched. Per the germline V gene, CDR1 is LNHDA and CDR2 is SQIVND (reference sequence). CDR3 length: 13 residues. The CDR3 region has the DNA TGTGCCAGTAGTAAGGACAGGGAGGAGACCCAGTACTTC. Its translation is CASSKDREETQYF.

The chain has TRBV11-2 and TRBJ2-7; D not resolved. The CDR3 runs to 14 residues. CDR1 and CDR2 (germline): SGHAT, FQNNGV. V lost 2 bases and J lost 2, with 10 bases in between. CDR3 protein: CASSLNGQTYEQYF. DNA for the CDR3: TGTGCCAGCAGCTTAAATGGGCAGACCTACGAGCAGTACTTC.

This chain links TRBV7-9 with TRBJ2-1; 8 bases agree with TRBD2. The CDR3 has 13 amino acids. Germline values: CDR1 SEHNR, CDR2 FQNEAQ (reference sequence). V lost 4 bases, J lost 5 bases, and 1 base stayed unmatched. CDR3 coding DNA: TGTGCCAGCAGCTGGGGACTAGACAATGAGCAGTTCTTC. Translation gives CASSWGLDNEQFF.

This chain's CDR3 is CASSPRDRGRGWTEAFF. The CDR3 bases are TGTGCCAGCAGTCCACGGGACAGGGGACGTGGATGGACTGAAGCTTTCTTT. V is TRBV6-6 and J is TRBJ1-1, with TRBD1 matching over 10 bases. The CDR3 totals 17 residues. Germline CDR1 and CDR2: MNHNY and SVGAGI (reference sequence). V trimming: 5 bases; J trimming: 5 bases; junction bases outside the gene matches: 14.

The chain combines TRBV28 with TRBJ1-5; possible D gene TRBD1, 5 bases. The CDR3 is made up of 20 amino acids. The germline V and J ends were trimmed by 5 bases and 1 base, with 27 bases remaining between them. In germline, CDR1 is MDHEN, CDR2 SYDVKM. CDR3 residues: CASSPRTIGVGRSSNQPQHF. As DNA, the CDR3 is TGTGCCAGCAGTCCCCGGACTATAGGGGTAGGCCGCTCAAGCAATCAGCCCCAGCATTTT.

The J gene is TRBJ1-4, the V gene TRBV11-2; possibly TRBD1 for D (6 bases). V was pared by 3 bases and J by 5 bases, with 16 bases between. The germline V gene has CDR1 SGHAT and CDR2 FQNNGV. The CDR3 spans 16 residues. The CDR3: CASSLQGPTLNEKLFF. The CDR3 DNA reads TGTGCCAGCAGCTTGCAGGGGCCCACTTTAAATGAAAAACTGTTTTTT.

V is TRBV30 and J is TRBJ1-4; TRBD1 matches at 8 bases. CDR3 length equals 12 residues. Germline V gene sequence: CDR1 GTSNPN, CDR2 SVGIG (reference sequence). The junction had 3 bases not matched to a gene; V was cut back by 4 bases and J by 8 bases. The CDR3 sequence: CAWTGGGEKLFF. In nucleotides, the CDR3 is TGTGCCTGGACAGGGGGCGGAGAAAAACTGTTTTTT.

The chain is built from TRBV27 and TRBJ2-4; 7 nucleotides line up with TRBD2. The trim removed 2 bases at V and 0 bases at J, leaving 10 bases unmatched. Germline CDR1 MNHEY, CDR2 SMNVEV (reference sequence). The length of the CDR3 is 18 residues. The CDR3 DNA sequence: TGTGCCAGCAGTTTAGGGCAGGGAGGGGCCCTAGCCAAAAACATTCAGTACTTC. It encodes CASSLGQGGALAKNIQYF.

The chain combines TRBV6-4 with TRBJ1-1, with D tentatively TRBD1 (6 bases). V dropped 2 bases and J dropped 1 base, with 14 bases sitting between them. This CDR3 region has 16 residues. The germline V gene has CDR1 MRHNA and CDR2 SNTAGT. DNA of the CDR3: TGTGCCAGCAGTGACATCTGGGACAAAAAGAACACTGAAGCTTTCTTT. Its protein is CASSDIWDKKNTEAFF.

This rearrangement joins TRBV24-1 to TRBJ2-3; 7 nucleotides align to TRBD1. J gave up 1 base and V 1 base, and 7 bases lay outside the gene matches. CDR3 size: 17 residues. Germline V gene data show CDR1 as KGHDR and CDR2 as SFDVKD. The chain's CDR3 is CATSDLSRGGGTDTQYF. CDR3 coding DNA: TGTGCCACCAGTGATTTATCTCGAGGGGGCGGCACAGATACGCAGTATTTT.

Concerning this clone: Other nucleotide sequences in the sample specify the same CDR3. The V call is TRBV5-1, the J call TRBJ1-1, with a possible D match to TRBD1 (6 bases). Germline V gene lookup returns CDR1 SGHRS and CDR2 YFSETQ. The CDR3 totals 13 residues. V shed 5 bases and J shed 1 base, with 9 bases lying between them. The CDR3 sequence is CASSSQGNTEAFF. The CDR3 DNA sequence: TGCGCCAGCAGTTCACAGGGGAACACTGAAGCTTTCTTT.

V is TRBV10-1 and J is TRBJ2-2; TRBD1 matches at 7 bases. CDR1 is WNHNN, CDR2 SYGVQD, per germline (reference sequence). This CDR3 spans 12 amino acids. V was clipped by 9 bases and J by 6 bases; unmatched bases: 4. CDR3 region: CASLQGPGELFF. In DNA, the CDR3 is TGCGCCAGTTTACAGGGGCCCGGGGAGCTGTTTTTT.

The chain carries TRBV6-2 or TRBV6-3 and TRBJ2-1, with unresolved D. Germline V gives CDR1 MNHEY, CDR2 SVGEGT. CDR3 size: 17 residues. V was trimmed by 5 bases and J by 0 bases, leaving 17 bases between them. CDR3 bases: TGTGCCAGCAGTCTCCCTCAAGCGTTGAGCTCCTACAATGAGCAGTTCTTC. Amino acids: CASSLPQALSSYNEQFF.

This clone was counted a single time. The chain has TRBV5-1 and TRBJ2-5; perhaps TRBD2 as D (5 bases). This CDR3 is 15 amino acids long. Germline CDR1 and CDR2: SGHRS and YFSETQ. Deletions cut 5 bases from V and 1 base from J, with 15 bases between. The CDR3 DNA reads as TGCGCCAGCAGAGCCAGCGGAGGACTCCAAGAGACCCAGTACTTC. As protein: CASRASGGLQETQYF.

In regard to this clone: Other DNA sequences from this sample encode an identical CDR3 as well. The chain has TRBV28 and TRBJ1-2; D remains ambiguous. The CDR3 sequence is 12 residues long. V lost 3 bases and J 4 bases, leaving 6 bases between the germline ends. Germline lookup yields CDR1 MDHEN and CDR2 SYDVKM. The CDR3 loop reads CASSFSSYGYTF. The CDR3 DNA reads TGTGCCAGCAGTTTCTCCAGCTATGGCTACACCTTC.

The chain combines TRBV25-1 with TRBJ1-4, with D tentatively TRBD1 (6 bases). Germline CDR1 MGHDK, CDR2 SYGVNS. There are 16 residues in the CDR3. V was cut by 0 bases and J by 7 bases, with 15 bases left in between. Written as DNA, the CDR3 is TGTGCCAGCAGTGAATACGACGGCAGGGGTGGTGAAAAACTGTTTTTT. It specifies CASSEYDGRGGEKLFF.

The gene calls are TRBV18 and TRBJ1-5; the D gene is possibly TRBD1 (6 bases). V shed 1 base and J shed 6 bases, with 7 bases lying between them. CDR3 length equals 13 residues. Germline V lookup: CDR1 KGHSH, CDR2 LQKENI. CDR3 sequence reads: CASSPLGGQPQHF. The CDR3 DNA reads TGTGCCAGCTCACCACTAGGGGGTCAGCCCCAGCATTTT.

The chain uses TRBV3-1 (or the pseudogene TRBV3-2) and TRBJ2-5, with 9 positions matching TRBD2. CDR3 size: 15 residues. From germline, CDR1 is LGHDT and CDR2 YNNKEL (reference sequence). V lost 4 bases and J lost 5; bases outside the gene matches: 8. The CDR3 nucleotides are TGTGCCAGCAGCCCAGACAGAGCGGGAGGCGAGACCCAGTACTTC. Translating gives CASSPDRAGGETQYF.